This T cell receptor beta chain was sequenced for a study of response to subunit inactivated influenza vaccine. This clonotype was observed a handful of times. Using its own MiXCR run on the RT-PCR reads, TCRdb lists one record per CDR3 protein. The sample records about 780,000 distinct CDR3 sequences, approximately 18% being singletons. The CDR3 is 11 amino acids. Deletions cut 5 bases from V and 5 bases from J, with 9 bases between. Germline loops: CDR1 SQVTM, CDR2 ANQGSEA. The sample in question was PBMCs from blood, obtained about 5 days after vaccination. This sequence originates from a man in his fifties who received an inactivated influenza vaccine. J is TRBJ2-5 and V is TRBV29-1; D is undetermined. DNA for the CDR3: TGCAGCGTTAACCTCAGGGAGACCCAGTACTTC. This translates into CSVNLRETQYF.